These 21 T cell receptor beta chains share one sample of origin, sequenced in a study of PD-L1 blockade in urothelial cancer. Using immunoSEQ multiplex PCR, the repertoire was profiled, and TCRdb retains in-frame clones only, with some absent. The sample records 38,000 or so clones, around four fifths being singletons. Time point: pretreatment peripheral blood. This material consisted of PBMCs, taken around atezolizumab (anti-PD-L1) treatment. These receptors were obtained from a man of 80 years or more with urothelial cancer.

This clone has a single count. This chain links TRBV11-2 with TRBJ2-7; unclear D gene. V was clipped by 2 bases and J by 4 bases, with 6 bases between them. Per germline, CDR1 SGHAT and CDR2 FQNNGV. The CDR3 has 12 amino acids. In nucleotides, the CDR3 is TGTGCCAGCAGCTTATCTTATTACGAGCAGTACTTC. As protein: CASSLSYYEQYF.

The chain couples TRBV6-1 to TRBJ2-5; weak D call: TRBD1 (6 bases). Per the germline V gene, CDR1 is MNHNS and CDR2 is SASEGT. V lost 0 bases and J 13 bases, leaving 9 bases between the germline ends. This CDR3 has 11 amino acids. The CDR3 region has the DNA TGTGCCAGCAGTGAAGCGCTAGGGGGGTACTTC. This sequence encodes CASSEALGGYF.

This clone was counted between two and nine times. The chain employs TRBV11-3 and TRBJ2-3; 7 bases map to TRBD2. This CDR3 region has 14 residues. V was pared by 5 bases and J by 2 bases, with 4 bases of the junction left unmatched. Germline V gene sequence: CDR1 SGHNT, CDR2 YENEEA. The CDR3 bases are TGTGCCAGCAGCCCTAGCGGTTACACAGATACGCAGTATTTT. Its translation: CASSPSGYTDTQYF.

As DNA, the CDR3 is TGCGCCAGCAGCCAGCTAAGACTAGGCGGGGAGCTGTTTTTT. It is translated as CASSQLRLGGELFF. V and J are TRBV4-3 and TRBJ2-2, with a possible D match to TRBD2 (6 bases). The germline CDR1 and CDR2 sequences are LGHNA and YSLEER. This CDR3 has 14 amino acids. The ends were cut back, 3 bases at V and 7 bases at J, with 12 bases in the middle.

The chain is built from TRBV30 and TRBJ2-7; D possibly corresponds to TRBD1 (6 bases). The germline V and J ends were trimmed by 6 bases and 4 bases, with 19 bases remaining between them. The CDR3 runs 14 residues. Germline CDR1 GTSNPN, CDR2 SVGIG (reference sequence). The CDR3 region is CACRKDSHTYEQYF. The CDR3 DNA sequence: TGTGCCTGCCGCAAGGACAGTCATACGTACGAGCAGTACTTC.

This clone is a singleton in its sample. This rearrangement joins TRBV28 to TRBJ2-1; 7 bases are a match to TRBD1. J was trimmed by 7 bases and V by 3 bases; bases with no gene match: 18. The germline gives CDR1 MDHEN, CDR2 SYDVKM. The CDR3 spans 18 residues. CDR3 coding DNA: TGTGCCAGCAGTTTCGTTCTCCGTGCAGGGGGTTCTCGGAATGAGCAGTTCTTC. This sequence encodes CASSFVLRAGGSRNEQFF.

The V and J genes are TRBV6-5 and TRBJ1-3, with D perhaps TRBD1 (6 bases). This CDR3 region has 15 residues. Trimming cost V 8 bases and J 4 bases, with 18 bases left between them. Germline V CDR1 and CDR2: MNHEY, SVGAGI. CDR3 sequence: CASAQGFSSGNTIYF. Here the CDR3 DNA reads TGTGCCAGCGCCCAGGGGTTCAGTTCCGGAAACACCATATATTTT.

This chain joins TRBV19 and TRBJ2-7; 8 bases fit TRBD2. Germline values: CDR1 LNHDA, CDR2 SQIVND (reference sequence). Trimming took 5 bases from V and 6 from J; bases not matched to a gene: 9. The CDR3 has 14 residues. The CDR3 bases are TGTGCCAGTAGTCAAATCGGGACTAGGCGCGAGCAGTACTTC. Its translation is CASSQIGTRREQYF.

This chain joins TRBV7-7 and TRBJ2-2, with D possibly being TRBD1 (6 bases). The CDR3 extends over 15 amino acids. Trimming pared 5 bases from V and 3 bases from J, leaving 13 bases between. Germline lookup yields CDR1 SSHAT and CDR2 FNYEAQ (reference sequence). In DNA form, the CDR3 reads TGTGCCAGCAGCCGGGGACATGGCGACACCGGGGAGCTGTTTTTT. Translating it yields CASSRGHGDTGELFF.

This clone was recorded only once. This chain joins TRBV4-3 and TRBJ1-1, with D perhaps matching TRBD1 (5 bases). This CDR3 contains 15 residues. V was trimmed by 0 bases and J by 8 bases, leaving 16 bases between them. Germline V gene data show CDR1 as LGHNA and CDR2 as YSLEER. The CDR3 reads CASSQDLQSPGEAFF. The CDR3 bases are TGCGCCAGCAGCCAAGATCTCCAGTCCCCAGGGGAAGCTTTCTTT.

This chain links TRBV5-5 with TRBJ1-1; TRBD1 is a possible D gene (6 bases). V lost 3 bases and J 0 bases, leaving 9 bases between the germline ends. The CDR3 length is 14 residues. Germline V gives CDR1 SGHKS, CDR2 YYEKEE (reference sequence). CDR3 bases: TGTGCCAGCAGCTGGGGGCGGTTGAACACTGAAGCTTTCTTT. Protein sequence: CASSWGRLNTEAFF.

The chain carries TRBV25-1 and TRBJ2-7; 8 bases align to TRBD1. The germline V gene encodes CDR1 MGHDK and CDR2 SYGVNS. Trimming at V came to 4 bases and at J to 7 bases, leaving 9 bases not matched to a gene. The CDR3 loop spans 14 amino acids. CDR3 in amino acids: CASSGWTGKREQYF. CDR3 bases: TGTGCCAGCAGTGGGTGGACAGGGAAGCGGGAGCAGTACTTC.

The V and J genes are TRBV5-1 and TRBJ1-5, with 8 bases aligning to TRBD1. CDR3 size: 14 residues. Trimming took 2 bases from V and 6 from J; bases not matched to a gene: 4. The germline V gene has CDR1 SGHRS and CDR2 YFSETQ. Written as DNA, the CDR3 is TGCGCCAGCAGCTTAACAGGGGGGGCTCAGCCCCAGCATTTT. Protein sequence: CASSLTGGAQPQHF.

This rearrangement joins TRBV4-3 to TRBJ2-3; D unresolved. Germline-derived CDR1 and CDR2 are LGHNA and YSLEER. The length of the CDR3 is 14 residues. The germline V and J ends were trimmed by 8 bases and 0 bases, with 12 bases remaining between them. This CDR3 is CASEQTKSTDTQYF. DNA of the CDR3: TGCGCCAGCGAACAAACAAAAAGCACAGATACGCAGTATTTT.

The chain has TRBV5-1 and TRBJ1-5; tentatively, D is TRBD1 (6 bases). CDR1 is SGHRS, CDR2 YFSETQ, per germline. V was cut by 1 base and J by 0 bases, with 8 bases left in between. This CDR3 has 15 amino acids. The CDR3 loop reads CASSLTGNSNQPQHF. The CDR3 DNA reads TGCGCCAGCAGCTTGACAGGGAATAGCAATCAGCCCCAGCATTTT.

The CDR3, as DNA: TGTGCCAGCAGTTACAACCCGGGATCGAACTATGGCTACACCTTC. Its protein product is CASSYNPGSNYGYTF. The chain recombines TRBV6-6 with TRBJ1-2; D call uncertain. This CDR3 region has 15 residues. With 2 bases removed from V and 2 bases from J, the gap between germline ends came to 12 bases. CDR1 is MNHNY and CDR2 is SVGAGI in the germline V gene (reference sequence).

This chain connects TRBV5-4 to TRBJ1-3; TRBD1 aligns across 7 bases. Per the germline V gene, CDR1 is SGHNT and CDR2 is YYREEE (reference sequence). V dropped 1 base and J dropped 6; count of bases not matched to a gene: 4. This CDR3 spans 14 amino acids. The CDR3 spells CASSLKGAVNTIYF. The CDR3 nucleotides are TGTGCCAGCAGCTTGAAGGGGGCCGTAAACACCATATATTTT.

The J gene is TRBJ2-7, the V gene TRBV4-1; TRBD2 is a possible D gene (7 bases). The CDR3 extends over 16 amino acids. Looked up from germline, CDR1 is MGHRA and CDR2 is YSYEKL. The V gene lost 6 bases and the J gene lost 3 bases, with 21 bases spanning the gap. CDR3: CASSPRVGGRFYEQYF. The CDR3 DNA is TGCGCCAGCAGTCCCCGGGTCGGGGGGCGCTTCTACGAGCAGTACTTC.

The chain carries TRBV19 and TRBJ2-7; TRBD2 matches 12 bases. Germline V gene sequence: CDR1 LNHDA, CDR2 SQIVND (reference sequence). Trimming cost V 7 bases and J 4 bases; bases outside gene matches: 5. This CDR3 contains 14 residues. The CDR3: CASTPTSGSYEQYF. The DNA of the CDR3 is TGTGCCAGTACCCCGACTAGCGGGAGTTACGAGCAGTACTTC.

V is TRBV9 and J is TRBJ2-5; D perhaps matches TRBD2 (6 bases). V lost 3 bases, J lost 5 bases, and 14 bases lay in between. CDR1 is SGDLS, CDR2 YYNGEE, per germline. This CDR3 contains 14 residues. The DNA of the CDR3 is TGTGCCAGCAGCGGGAGGGACGTCAAGGAGACCCAGTACTTC. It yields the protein CASSGRDVKETQYF.

The CDR3 DNA reads as TGCGCCAGCAGCCGGACGGCCGGGACTAGCGGGAGGGGAGAGACCCAGTACTTC. Translating gives CASSRTAGTSGRGETQYF. The V gene is TRBV4-1, the J gene TRBJ2-5; 16 nucleotides match TRBD2. This CDR3 is built from 18 residues. V was pared by 4 bases and J by 4 bases, with 9 bases of the junction left unmatched. CDR1 and CDR2 (germline): MGHRA, YSYEKL.